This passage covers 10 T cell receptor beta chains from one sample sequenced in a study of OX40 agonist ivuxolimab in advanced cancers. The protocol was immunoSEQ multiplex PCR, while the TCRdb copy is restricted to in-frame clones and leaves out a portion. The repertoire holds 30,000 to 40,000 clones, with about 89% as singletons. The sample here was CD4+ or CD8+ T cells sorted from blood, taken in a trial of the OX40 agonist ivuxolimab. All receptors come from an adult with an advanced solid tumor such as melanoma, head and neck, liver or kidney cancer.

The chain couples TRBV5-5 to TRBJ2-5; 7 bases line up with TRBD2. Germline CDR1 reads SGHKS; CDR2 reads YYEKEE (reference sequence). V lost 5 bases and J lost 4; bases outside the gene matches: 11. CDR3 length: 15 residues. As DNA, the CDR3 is TGTGCCAGCAGTATTAGCTGGGGGGGTGGAGAGACCCAGTACTTC. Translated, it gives CASSISWGGGETQYF.

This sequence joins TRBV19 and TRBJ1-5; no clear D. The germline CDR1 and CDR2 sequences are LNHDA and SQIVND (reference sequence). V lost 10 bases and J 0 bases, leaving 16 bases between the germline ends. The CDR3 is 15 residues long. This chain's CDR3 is CATSDTPYSNQPQHF. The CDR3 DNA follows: TGTGCCACCTCAGACACGCCTTATAGCAATCAGCCCCAGCATTTT.

The CDR3 is CASSQHTGLSNEKLFF. The CDR3 DNA sequence: TGCGCCAGCAGCCAACACACAGGGTTGTCTAATGAAAAACTGTTTTTT. The chain employs TRBV4-1 and TRBJ1-4; maybe TRBD1 (6 bases). Germline V lookup: CDR1 MGHRA, CDR2 YSYEKL. The CDR3 covers 16 residues. With 2 bases removed from V and 3 bases from J, the gap between germline ends came to 13 bases.

CDR3 in DNA: TGCGCCAGCAGCCAAGATCGAGTGGACAAGCAGTTCTTC. As protein: CASSQDRVDKQFF. V gene TRBV4-1 combines with J gene TRBJ2-1, with TRBD1 as a possible D gene (5 bases). This CDR3 has 13 residues. V was trimmed by 0 bases and J by 11 bases, leaving 11 bases between them. Per the germline V gene, CDR1 is MGHRA and CDR2 is YSYEKL.

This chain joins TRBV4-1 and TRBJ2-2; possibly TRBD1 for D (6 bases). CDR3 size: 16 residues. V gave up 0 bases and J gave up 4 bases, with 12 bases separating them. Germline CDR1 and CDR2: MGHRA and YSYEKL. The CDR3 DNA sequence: TGCGCCAGCAGCCAAGAAGGACAGCCGGGCACCGGGGAGCTGTTTTTT. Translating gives CASSQEGQPGTGELFF.

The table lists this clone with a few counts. In DNA form, the CDR3 reads TGTGCCAGCAGCGATGGACAGGGCCTTTACAATGAGCAGTTCTTC. Protein: CASSDGQGLYNEQFF. The J gene is TRBJ2-1, the V gene TRBV5-8; 8 bases are a match to TRBD1. Germline lookup yields CDR1 SGHTS and CDR2 YDEGEE. The CDR3 spans 15 residues. V lost 4 bases, J lost 4 bases, and 7 bases stayed unmatched.

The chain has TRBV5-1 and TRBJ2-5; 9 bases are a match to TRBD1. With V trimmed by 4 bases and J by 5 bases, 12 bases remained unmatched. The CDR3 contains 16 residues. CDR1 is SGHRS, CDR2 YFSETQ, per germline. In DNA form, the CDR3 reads TGCGCCAGCAGCCCTTACGCCCCTGGGACAGGGGAGACCCAGTACTTC. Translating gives CASSPYAPGTGETQYF.

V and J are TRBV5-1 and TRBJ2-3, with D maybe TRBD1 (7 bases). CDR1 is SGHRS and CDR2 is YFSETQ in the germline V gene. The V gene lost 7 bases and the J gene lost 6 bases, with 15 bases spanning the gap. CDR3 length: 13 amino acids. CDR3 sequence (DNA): TGCGCCAGCGGCCAGGGGGGAACCGATACGCAGTATTTT. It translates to CASGQGGTDTQYF.

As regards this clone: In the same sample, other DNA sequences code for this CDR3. The CDR3 is CASSLGQGDEKLFF. The CDR3 DNA sequence: TGCGCCAGCAGCTTGGGACAGGGGGATGAAAAACTGTTTTTT. The rearrangement links TRBV5-1 to TRBJ1-4, with TRBD1 matching 9 bases. Germline V gene data show CDR1 as SGHRS and CDR2 as YFSETQ. V trimming: 0 bases; J trimming: 6 bases; junction bases outside the gene matches: 0. This CDR3 region has 14 residues.

Here the CDR3 DNA reads TGTGCCAGCACAGGTGACAGTGGGGTTGAAGCTTTCTTT. It encodes CASTGDSGVEAFF. The V and J genes are TRBV18 and TRBJ1-1; a weak D match, TRBD1 (5 bases). The length of the CDR3 is 13 residues. Germline V gene data show CDR1 as KGHSH and CDR2 as LQKENI. Trimming stripped 8 bases from V and 7 bases from J, with 17 bases between.